The T cell receptor (beta chain) under discussion was sequenced for a study of PD-1 blockade in mismatch repair-deficient tumors. This CDR3 comprises 16 residues. The germline CDR1 and CDR2 sequences are SGHAT and FQNNGV. In regard to this clone: One end of the junction varies from germline; a read error may be responsible.

Sequencing was performed with immunoSEQ multiplex PCR; in TCRdb, only in-frame clones are kept and a portion is missing. The data contain some 100,000 clones, roughly four fifths of them singletons. Sequenced material: peripheral blood, taken about 33 weeks after starting pembrolizumab. The chain joins TRBV11-2 to TRBJ2-2; tentatively, D is TRBD1 or TRBD2 (5 bases each). The source is an adult with mismatch repair-deficient cancer. The CDR3 DNA is TGCGCCAGCAGCCAAGGCCCGGGGACGGTCACCGGGGAGCTGTTTTTT. Residues: CASSQGPGTVTGELFF.